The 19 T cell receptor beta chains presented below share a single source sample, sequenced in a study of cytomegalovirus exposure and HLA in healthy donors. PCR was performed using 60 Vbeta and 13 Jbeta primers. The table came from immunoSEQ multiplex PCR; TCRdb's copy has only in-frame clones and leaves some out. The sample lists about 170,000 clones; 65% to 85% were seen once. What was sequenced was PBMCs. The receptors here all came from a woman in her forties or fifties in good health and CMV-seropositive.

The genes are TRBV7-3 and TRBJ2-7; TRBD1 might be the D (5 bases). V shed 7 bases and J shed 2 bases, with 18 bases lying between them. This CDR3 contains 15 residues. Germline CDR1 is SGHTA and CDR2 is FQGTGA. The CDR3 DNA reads TGTGCCAGCACCCCTGGACACTTAGGCCCCTACGAGCAGTACTTC. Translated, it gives CASTPGHLGPYEQYF. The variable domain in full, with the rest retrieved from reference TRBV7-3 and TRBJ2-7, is GAGVSQTPSNKVTEKGKYVELRCDPISGHTALYWYRQSLGQGPEFLIYFQGTGAADDSGLPNDRFFAVRPEGSVSTLKIQRTERGDSAVYLCASTPGHLGPYEQYFGPGTRLTVT.

CDR3 nucleotide sequence: TGTGCCAGCAAGGGACGGAGGGCCGATGGCGAGCAGTACTTC. Translated, it gives CASKGRRADGEQYF. The chain couples TRBV6-6 to TRBJ2-7; possible D gene TRBD2, 6 bases. This CDR3 contains 14 residues. The V end was cut by 7 bases, the J end by 6 bases, with 19 bases between. In germline, CDR1 is MNHNY, CDR2 SVGAGI (reference sequence).

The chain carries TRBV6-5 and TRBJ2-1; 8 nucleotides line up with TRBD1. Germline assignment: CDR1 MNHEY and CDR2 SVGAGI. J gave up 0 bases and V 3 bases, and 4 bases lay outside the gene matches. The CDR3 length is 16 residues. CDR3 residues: CASSYSGTGSYNEQFF. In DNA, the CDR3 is TGTGCCAGCAGTTATTCTGGGACAGGCTCCTACAATGAGCAGTTCTTC.

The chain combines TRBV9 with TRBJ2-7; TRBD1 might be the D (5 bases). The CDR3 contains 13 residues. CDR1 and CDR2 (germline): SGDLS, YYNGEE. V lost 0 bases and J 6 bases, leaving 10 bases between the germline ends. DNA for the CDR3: TGTGCCAGCAGCGTAGGCCCGCAGGGCGAGCAGTACTTC. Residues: CASSVGPQGEQYF.

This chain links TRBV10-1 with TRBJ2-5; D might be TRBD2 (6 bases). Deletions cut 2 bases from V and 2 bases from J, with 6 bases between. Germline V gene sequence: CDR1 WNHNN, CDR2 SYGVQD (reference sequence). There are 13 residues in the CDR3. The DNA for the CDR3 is TGCGCCAGCAGTGAGGGGGGGCAAGAGACCCAGTACTTC. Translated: CASSEGGQETQYF.

CDR3 region: CASSSLAAYNEKLFF. The CDR3 nucleotides read TGTGCCAGCAGTTCGTTGGCGGCGTATAATGAAAAACTGTTTTTT. The genes are TRBV28 and TRBJ1-4; no definite D call. The CDR3 totals 15 residues. V was cut by 4 bases and J by 4 bases, with 13 bases left in between. Germline values: CDR1 MDHEN, CDR2 SYDVKM.

The CDR3 here is CASSLGQGAGELFF. CDR3 nucleotides: TGTGCCAGCAGCTTAGGACAGGGGGCCGGGGAGCTGTTTTTT. This chain links TRBV7-9 with TRBJ2-2, with 9 positions matching TRBD1. Germline V gene data show CDR1 as SEHNR and CDR2 as FQNEAQ (reference sequence). CDR3 length: 14 amino acids. J lost 6 bases, V lost 1 base, and 0 bases had no gene match.

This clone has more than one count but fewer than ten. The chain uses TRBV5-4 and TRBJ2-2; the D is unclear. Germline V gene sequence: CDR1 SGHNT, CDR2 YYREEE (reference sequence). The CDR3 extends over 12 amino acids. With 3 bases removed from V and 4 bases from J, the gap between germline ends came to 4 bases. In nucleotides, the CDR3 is TGTGCCAGCAGCTCGGGCACCGGGGAGCTGTTTTTT. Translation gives CASSSGTGELFF.

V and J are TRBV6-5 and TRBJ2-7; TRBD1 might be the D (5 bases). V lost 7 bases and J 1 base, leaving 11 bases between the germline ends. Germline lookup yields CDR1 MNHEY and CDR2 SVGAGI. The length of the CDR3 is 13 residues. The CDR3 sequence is CASKTAGSYEQYF. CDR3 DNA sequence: TGTGCCAGCAAGACAGCCGGGTCCTACGAGCAGTACTTC.

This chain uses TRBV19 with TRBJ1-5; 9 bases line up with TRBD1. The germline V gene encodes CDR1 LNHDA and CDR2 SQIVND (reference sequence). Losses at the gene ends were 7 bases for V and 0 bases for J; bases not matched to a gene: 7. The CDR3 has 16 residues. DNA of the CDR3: TGTGCCAGTACCCGGACAGGGGTATATAGCAATCAGCCCCAGCATTTT. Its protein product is CASTRTGVYSNQPQHF.

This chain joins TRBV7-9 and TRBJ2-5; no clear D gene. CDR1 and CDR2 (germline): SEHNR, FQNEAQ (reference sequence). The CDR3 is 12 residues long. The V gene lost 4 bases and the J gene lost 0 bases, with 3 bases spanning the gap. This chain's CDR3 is CASSSNQETQYF. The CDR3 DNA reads TGTGCCAGCAGCTCTAACCAAGAGACCCAGTACTTC.

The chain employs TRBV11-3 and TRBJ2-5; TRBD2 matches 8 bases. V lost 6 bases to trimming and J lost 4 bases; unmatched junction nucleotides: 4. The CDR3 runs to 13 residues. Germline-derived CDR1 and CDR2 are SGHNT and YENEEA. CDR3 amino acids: CASSGLAGETQYF. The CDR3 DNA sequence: TGTGCCAGCAGTGGACTAGCCGGAGAGACCCAGTACTTC.

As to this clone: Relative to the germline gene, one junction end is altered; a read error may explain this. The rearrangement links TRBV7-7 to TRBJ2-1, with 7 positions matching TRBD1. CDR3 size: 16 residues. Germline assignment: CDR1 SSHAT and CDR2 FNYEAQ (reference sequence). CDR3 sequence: CASSSTTGSSYNEQFF. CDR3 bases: TGTGCTAGCAGCTCTACGACAGGGAGCTCCTACAATGAGCAGTTCTTC.

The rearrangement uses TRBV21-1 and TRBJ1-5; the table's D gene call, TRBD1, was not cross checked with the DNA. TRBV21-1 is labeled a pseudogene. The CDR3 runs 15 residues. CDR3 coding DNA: TGTGCCAGCAGCAGAGGGGACAGGATTAACCAGCCCCAGCATTTT. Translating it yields CASSRGDRINQPQHF.

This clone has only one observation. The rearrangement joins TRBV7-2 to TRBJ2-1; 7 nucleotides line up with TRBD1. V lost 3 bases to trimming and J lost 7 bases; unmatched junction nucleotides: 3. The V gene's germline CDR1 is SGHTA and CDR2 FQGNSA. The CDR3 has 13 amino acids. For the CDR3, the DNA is TGTGCCAGCAGCTTGACAGGGTTGAATGAGCAGTTCTTC. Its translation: CASSLTGLNEQFF.

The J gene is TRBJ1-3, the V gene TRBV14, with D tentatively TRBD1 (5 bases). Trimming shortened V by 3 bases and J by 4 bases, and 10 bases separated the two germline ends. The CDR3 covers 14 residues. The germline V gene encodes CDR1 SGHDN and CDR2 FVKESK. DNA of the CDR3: TGTGCCAGCAGCCACAGGGCGACGGGAAACACCATATATTTT. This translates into CASSHRATGNTIYF.

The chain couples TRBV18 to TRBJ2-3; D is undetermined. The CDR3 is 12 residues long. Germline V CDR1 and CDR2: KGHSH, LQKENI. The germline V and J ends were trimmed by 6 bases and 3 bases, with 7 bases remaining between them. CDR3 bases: TGTGCCAGCTCTCTTGTTACAGATACGCAGTATTTT. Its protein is CASSLVTDTQYF.

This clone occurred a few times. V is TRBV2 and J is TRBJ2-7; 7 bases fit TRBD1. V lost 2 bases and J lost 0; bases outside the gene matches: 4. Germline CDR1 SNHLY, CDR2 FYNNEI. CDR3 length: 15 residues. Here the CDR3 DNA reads TGTGCCAGCAGTGAAAGGGGGCTCAACTCCTACGAGCAGTACTTC. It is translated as CASSERGLNSYEQYF.

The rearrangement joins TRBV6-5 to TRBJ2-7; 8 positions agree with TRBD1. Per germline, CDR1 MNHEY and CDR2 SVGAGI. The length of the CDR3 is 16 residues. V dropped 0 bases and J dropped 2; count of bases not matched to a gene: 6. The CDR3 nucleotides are TGTGCCAGCAGTTACTCCTCGGGACAGGCGGCCTACGAGCAGTACTTC. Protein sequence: CASSYSSGQAAYEQYF.